One sample yielded the 5 T cell receptor beta chains listed below, sequenced in a study of blood T cell repertoires in COVID-19. The table came from immunoSEQ multiplex PCR; TCRdb's copy has only in-frame clones and leaves some out. The sample holds under 80,000 clones, roughly 71% seen once. The sequencing sample was made of peripheral blood. Receptors originate from a man in his sixties with COVID-19, enrolled during active disease.

CDR3 bases: TGTGCCAGCAGCCAGGGACTTTCGGGCGAGCAGTACTTC. This translates into CASSQGLSGEQYF. The chain joins TRBV2 to TRBJ2-7; perhaps TRBD2 as D (6 bases). The V gene's germline CDR1 is SNHLY and CDR2 FYNNEI. The CDR3 contains 13 residues. V was trimmed by 6 bases and J by 6 bases, leaving 15 bases between them.

The V call is TRBV6-5, the J call TRBJ2-1; 7 bases agree with TRBD2. Germline-derived CDR1 and CDR2 are MNHEY and SVGAGI. The CDR3 spans 15 residues. The J segment lost 8 bases and the V segment lost 8 bases, leaving 15 bases of the junction unmatched. The CDR3 reads CASCAGTNGGYEQFF. CDR3 bases: TGTGCCAGCTGCGCGGGCACAAACGGGGGGTATGAGCAGTTCTTC.

A word on this clone: This CDR3 is also generated by other DNA sequences in the sample. This chain links TRBV5-1 with TRBJ1-1; D is ambiguous. Trimming shortened V by 7 bases and J by 1 base, and 8 bases separated the two germline ends. CDR3 length equals 12 residues. From germline, CDR1 is SGHRS and CDR2 YFSETQ. The DNA for the CDR3 is TGCGCCAGCGGACGGGAGAACACTGAAGCTTTCTTT. Translation: CASGRENTEAFF. Full variable domain (rest looked up from reference TRBV5-1 and TRBJ1-1): KAGVTQTPRYLIKTRGQQVTLSCSPISGHRSVSWYQQTPGQGLQFLFEYFSETQRNKGNFPGRFSGRQFSNSRSEMNVSTLELGDSALYLCASGRENTEAFFGQGTRLTVV.

The chain recombines TRBV4-1 with TRBJ2-3; maybe TRBD1 (8 bases). Trimming stripped 4 bases from V and 3 bases from J, with 17 bases between. Per the germline V gene, CDR1 is MGHRA and CDR2 is YSYEKL. The CDR3 contains 16 residues. CDR3 DNA: TGCGCCAGCAGCCGTACAGGGGGACTACAAACAGATACGCAGTATTTT. It codes for CASSRTGGLQTDTQYF.

V and J are TRBV11-2 and TRBJ2-7; TRBD1 aligns across 8 bases. V dropped 2 bases and J dropped 2; count of bases not matched to a gene: 2. Germline CDR1 is SGHAT and CDR2 is FQNNGV. The CDR3 runs to 14 residues. The CDR3 bases are TGTGCCAGCAGCTTATACAGGGGGACCTACGAGCAGTACTTC. Amino acids: CASSLYRGTYEQYF. The whole variable domain, filled in from reference TRBV11-2 and TRBJ2-7, reads EAGVAQSPRYKIIEKRQSVAFWCNPISGHATLYWYQQILGQGPKLLIQFQNNGVVDDSQLPKDRFSAERLKGVDSTLKIQPAKLEDSAVYLCASSLYRGTYEQYFGPGTRLTVT.